In its sample, the clone carrying this T cell receptor beta chain was seen many times. Its specificity is not known. There were at least 6 micrograms of total RNA extracted from every sample. V dropped 1 base and J dropped 4; count of bases not matched to a gene: 11. The CDR3 runs 17 residues. Per germline, CDR1 LGHNA and CDR2 YSLEER. A sample-barcoded 5' primer and a J-beta primer mix were used in a second PCR of roughly 6 to 11 cycles. MiXCR was run by TCRdb on the 5' RACE reads, yielding one entry per CDR3 protein. Among more than 800,000 distinct CDR3 sequences listed, 25% to 30% were seen once. These data are taken from a study of blood T cells in healthy people across ages. Study outcomes and limitations: The donors' CMV status was not determined, possibly confounding changes in expanded clonotypes.

The clonotype was recovered from a woman of 80 years or more in good health. The chain is built from TRBV4-3 and TRBJ1-2; the match to TRBD1 covers 8 bases. The sequenced sample was blood. CDR3 sequence (DNA): TGCGCCAGCAGCCAAGTTGGTTTCGGACAGGGAGGCTATGGCTACACCTTC. Its protein product is CASSQVGFGQGGYGYTF.